This TCR beta chain was recorded in a study of shared clonotypes between healthy human individuals. Findings of the study overall: Rarefaction gave evidence that sorted-subset sequencing remained incomplete despite large depth.

A remark on this clone: Its target is not known.

The protocol was immunoSEQ multiplex PCR, while the TCRdb copy is restricted to in-frame clones and leaves out a portion. The sample holds some 700,000 clones, about 90% seen once. The receptor comes from a man aged 18 to 30 in good health. Some clones in this sample may be carry-over from other donors' samples. The sample taken for sequencing was memory CD8+ T cells from PBMCs. Subset in this sample: CD45RO+ cells pooled with CCR7-negative TemRA cells.

The CDR3 spells CASSLSGGILNEQYF. CDR3 in DNA: TGTGCCAGCAGCTTATCAGGGGGTATATTAAACGAGCAGTACTTC. The chain couples TRBV11-2 to TRBJ2-7; 7 bases map to TRBD1. The CDR3 consists of 15 residues. CDR1 SGHAT and CDR2 FQNNGV come from the germline V gene. The V gene end was trimmed by 2 bases and the J gene end by 5 bases; junction bases not matched to a gene: 9.